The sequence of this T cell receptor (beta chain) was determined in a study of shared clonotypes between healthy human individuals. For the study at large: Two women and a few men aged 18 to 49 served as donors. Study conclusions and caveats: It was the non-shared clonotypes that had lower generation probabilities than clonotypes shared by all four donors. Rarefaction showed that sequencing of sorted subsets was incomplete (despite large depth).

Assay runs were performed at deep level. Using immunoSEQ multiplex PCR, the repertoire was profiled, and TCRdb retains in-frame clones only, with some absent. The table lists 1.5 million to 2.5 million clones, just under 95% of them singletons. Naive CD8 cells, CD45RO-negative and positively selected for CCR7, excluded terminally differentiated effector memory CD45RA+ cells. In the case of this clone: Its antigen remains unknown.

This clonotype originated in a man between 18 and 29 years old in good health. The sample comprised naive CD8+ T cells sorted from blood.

CDR3 sequence (DNA): TGTGCCATCAGTGAGTCCGCAGGACTCTTCTATGGCTACACCTTC. Translation gives CAISESAGLFYGYTF. The rearrangement joins TRBV10-3 to TRBJ1-2; D is ambiguous. Deletions cut 0 bases from V and 4 bases from J, with 12 bases between. The CDR3 contains 15 residues. Germline V gene sequence: CDR1 ENHRY, CDR2 SYGVKD.